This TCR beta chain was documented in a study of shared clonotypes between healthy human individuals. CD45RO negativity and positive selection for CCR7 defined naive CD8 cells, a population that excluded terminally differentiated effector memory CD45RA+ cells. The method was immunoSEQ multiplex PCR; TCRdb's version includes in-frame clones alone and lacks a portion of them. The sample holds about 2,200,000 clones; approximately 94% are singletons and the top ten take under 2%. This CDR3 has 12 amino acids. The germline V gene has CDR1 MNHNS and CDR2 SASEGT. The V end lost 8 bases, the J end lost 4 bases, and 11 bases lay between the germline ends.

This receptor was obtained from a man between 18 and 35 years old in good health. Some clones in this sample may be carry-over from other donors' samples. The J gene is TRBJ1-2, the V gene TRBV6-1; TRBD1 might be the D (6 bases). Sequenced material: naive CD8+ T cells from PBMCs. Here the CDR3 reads CASWGRVYGYTF. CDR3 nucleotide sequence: TGTGCCAGCTGGGGGCGCGTCTATGGCTACACCTTC.